The T cell receptor (beta chain) described here comes from a study of T cells in tuberculosis. Overall study: A South African cohort included IGRA-negative adolescents, latently infected IGRA-positive adolescents and adults with active tuberculosis. Study-wide results and limits: Active tuberculosis alpha repertoires lay closer to GMM-specific TCRs than controls'.

Repertoires were generated with immunoSEQ multiplex PCR, while TCRdb's copy carries only in-frame clones and drops some. This sample has about 30,000 clones; over 90% occur once, and the top ten carry over 4%. The V segment lost 4 bases and the J segment 0 bases; nucleotides outside the gene matches: 2. Germline V lookup: CDR1 MNHEY, CDR2 SMNVEV (reference sequence). The CDR3 length is 14 residues. Points on this clone: No antigen is known for it.

Tuberculin skin test and IGRA determined adolescents' latent tuberculosis status at entry. Each clinical donor contributed on average around 100,000 T cells from unsorted cryopreserved PBMC. The sample taken for sequencing was PBMCs. The rearrangement joins TRBV27 to TRBJ1-1, with 7 positions matching TRBD1. The clonotype originates from a donor aged 10 to 29 with latent tuberculosis or without tuberculosis infection. The CDR3 spells CASSSQGMNTEAFF. In DNA, the CDR3 is TGTGCCAGCAGTTCACAGGGGATGAACACTGAAGCTTTCTTT.